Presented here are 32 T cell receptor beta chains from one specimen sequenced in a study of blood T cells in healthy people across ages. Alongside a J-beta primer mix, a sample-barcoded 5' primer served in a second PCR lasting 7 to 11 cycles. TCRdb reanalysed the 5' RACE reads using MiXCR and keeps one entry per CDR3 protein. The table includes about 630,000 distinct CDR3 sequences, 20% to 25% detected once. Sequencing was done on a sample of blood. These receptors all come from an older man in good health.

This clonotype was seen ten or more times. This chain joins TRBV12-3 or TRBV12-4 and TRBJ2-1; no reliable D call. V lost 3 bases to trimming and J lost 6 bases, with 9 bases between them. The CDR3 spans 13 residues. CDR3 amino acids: CASSLGSRNEQFF. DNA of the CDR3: TGTGCCAGCAGTTTGGGGTCGCGCAATGAGCAGTTCTTC.

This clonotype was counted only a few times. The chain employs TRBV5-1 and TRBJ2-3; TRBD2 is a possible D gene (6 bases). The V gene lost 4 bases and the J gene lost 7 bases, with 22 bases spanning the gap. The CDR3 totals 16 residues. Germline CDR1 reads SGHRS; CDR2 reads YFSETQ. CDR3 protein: CASSPPLPGESHTQYF. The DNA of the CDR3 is TGCGCCAGCAGCCCCCCACTCCCGGGAGAGAGTCATACGCAGTATTTT.

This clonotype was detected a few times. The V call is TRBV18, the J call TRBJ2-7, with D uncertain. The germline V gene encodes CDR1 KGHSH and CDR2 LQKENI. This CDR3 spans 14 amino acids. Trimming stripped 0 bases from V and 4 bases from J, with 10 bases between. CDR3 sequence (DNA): TGTGCCAGCTCACCACCGCACAGCGTTTACGAGCAGTACTTC. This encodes CASSPPHSVYEQYF.

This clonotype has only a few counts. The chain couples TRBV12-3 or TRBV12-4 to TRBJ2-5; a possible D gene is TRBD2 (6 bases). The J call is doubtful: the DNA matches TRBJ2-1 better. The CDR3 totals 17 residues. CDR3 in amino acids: CASSFLLGSTLDSEQFF. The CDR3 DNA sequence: TGTGCCAGCAGTTTCCTTCTCGGGAGCACCCTCGACTCTGAGCAGTTCTTC.

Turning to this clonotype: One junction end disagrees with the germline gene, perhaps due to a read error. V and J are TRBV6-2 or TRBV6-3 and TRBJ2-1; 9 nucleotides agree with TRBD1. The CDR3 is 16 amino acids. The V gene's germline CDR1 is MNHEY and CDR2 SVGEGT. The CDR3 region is CASSYSTGGTYNEQLF. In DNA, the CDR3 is TGTGCCAGCAGTTACTCGACAGGGGGAACGTACAATGAGCAGCTCTTC.

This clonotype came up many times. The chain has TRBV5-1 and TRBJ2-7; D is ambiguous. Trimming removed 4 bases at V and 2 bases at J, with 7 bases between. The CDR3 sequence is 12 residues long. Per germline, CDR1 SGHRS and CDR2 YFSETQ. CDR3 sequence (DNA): TGCGCCAGCAGCGCTAACACCTACGAGCAGTACTTC. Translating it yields CASSANTYEQYF.

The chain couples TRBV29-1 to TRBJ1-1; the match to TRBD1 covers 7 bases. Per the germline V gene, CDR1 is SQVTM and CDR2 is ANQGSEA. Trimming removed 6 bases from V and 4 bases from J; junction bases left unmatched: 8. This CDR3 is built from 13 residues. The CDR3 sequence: CSVYRGVSTEAFF. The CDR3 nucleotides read TGCAGCGTCTACAGGGGTGTCAGCACTGAAGCTTTCTTT.

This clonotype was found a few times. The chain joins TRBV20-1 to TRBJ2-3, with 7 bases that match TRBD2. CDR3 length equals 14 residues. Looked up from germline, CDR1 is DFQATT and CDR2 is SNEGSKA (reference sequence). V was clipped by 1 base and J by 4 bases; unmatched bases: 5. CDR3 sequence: CSARVAGEADTQYF. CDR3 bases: TGCAGTGCTAGAGTTGCGGGAGAAGCAGATACGCAGTATTTT.

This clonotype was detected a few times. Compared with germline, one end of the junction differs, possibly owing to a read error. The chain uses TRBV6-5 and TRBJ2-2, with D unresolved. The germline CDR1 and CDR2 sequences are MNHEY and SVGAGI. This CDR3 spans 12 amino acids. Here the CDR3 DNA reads TGTGCCAACAGTTACCCTGAGTGGGAGCTGTTTTTT. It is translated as CANSYPEWELFF.

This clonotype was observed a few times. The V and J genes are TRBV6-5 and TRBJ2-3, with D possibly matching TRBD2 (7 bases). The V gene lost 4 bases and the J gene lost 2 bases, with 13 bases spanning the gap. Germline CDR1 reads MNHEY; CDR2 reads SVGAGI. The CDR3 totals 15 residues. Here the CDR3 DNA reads TGTGCCAGCAGTTCACAGGGAGGGGCCACAGATACGCAGTATTTT. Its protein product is CASSSQGGATDTQYF.

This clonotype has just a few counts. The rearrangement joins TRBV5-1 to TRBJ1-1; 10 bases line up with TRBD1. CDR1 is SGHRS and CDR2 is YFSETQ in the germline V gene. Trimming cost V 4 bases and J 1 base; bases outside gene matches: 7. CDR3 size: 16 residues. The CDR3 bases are TGCGCCAGCAGCGCCCTGGGGACAGGGGAGAACACTGAAGCTTTCTTT. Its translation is CASSALGTGENTEAFF.

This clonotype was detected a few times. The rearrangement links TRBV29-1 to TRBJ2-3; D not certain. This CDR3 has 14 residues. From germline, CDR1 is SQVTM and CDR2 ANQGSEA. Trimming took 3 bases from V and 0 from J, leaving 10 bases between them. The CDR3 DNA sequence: TGCAGCGTTGATAGGTCCGAGAGCACAGATACGCAGTATTTT. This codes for CSVDRSESTDTQYF.

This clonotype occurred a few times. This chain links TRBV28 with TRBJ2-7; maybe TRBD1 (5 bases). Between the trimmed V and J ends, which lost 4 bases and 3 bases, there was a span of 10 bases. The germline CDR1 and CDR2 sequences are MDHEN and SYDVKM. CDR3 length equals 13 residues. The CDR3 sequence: CASSYTDNYEQYF. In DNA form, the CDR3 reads TGTGCCAGCAGTTACACGGACAACTACGAGCAGTACTTC.

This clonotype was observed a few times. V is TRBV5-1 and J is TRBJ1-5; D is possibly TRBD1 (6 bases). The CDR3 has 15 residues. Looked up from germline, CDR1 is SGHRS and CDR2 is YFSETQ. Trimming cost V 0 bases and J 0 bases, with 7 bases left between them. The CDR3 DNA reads TGCGCCAGCAGCTTGGACAGGGCTAGCAATCAGCCCCAGCATTTT. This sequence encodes CASSLDRASNQPQHF.

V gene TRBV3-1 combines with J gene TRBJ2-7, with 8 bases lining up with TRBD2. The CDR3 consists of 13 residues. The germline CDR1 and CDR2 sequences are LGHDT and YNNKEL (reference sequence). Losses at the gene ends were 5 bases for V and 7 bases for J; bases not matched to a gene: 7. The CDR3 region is CASSVGRAREQYF. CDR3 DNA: TGTGCCAGCAGCGTCGGGAGGGCAAGGGAGCAGTACTTC.

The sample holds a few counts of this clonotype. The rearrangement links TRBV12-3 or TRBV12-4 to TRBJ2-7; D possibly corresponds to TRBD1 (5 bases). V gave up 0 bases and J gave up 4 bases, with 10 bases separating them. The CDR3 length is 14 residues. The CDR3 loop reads CASSLARGRYEQYF. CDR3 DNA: TGTGCCAGCAGTTTAGCAAGGGGAAGGTACGAGCAGTACTTC.

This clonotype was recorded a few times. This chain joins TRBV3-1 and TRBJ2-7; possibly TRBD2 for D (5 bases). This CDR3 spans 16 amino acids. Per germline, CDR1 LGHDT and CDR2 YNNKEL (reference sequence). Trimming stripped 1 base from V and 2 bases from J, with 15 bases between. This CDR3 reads CASSQVPGRRTYEQYF. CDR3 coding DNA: TGTGCCAGCAGCCAAGTTCCGGGAAGGAGGACCTACGAGCAGTACTTC.

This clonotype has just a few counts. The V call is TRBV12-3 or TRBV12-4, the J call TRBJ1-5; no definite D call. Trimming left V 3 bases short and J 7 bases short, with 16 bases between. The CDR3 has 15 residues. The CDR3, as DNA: TGTGCCAGCAGTTTTTTGATAGGGTCTGACCAGCCCCAGCATTTT. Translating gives CASSFLIGSDQPQHF.

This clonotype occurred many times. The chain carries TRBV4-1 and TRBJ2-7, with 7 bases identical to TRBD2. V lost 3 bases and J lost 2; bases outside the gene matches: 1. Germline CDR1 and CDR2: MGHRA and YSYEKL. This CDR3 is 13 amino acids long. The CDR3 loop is CASSQGTTYEQYF. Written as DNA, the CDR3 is TGCGCCAGCAGCCAGGGGACTACCTACGAGCAGTACTTC.

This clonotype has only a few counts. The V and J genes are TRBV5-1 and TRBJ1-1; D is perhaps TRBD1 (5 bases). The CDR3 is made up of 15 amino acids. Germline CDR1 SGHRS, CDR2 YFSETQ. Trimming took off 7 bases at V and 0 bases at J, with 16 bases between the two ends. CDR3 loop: CASGQGASMNTEAFF. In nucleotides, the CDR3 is TGCGCCAGCGGCCAAGGGGCGAGTATGAACACTGAAGCTTTCTTT.

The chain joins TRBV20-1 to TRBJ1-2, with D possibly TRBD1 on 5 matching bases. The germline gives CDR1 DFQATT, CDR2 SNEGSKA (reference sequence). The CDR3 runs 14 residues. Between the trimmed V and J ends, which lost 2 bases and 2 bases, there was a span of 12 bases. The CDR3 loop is CSARPSTVNYGYTF. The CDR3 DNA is TGCAGTGCTAGACCATCGACAGTAAACTATGGCTACACCTTC.

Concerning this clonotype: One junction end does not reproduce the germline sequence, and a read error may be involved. In nucleotides, the CDR3 is TGTGCCAGCAGTTTAGGACGGGACAGCTACGAGCAGCACTTC. Translated, it gives CASSLGRDSYEQHF. The chain couples TRBV28 to TRBJ2-7; 7 bases are shared with TRBD1. The CDR3 runs to 14 residues. Germline CDR1 reads MDHEN; CDR2 reads SYDVKM.

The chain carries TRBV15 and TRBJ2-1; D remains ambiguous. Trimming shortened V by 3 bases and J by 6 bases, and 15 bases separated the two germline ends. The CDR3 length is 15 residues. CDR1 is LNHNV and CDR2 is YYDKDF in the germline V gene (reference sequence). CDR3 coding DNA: TGTGCCACCAGCAGTTTACAGCCGGGCCTCAATGAGCAGTTCTTC. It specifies CATSSLQPGLNEQFF.

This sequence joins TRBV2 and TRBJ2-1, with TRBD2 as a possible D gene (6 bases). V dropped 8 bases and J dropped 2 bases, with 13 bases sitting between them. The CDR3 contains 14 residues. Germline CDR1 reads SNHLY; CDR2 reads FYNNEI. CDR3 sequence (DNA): TGTGCCAGCGGGGGACTGCTGACCTACAATGAGCAGTTCTTC. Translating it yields CASGGLLTYNEQFF.

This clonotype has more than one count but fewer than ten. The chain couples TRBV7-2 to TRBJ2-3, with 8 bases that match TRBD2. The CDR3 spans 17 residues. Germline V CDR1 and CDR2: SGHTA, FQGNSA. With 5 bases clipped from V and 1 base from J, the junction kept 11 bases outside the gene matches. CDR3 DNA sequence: TGTGCCAGCAGCCCCCGACTAGCGAGAAAGCGCACAGATACGCAGTATTTT. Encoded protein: CASSPRLARKRTDTQYF.

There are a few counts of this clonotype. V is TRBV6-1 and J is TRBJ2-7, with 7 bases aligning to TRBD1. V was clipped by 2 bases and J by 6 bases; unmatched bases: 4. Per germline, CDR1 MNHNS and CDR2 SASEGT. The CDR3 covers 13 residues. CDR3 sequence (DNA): TGTGCCAGCAGTGAATCCACAGGGGTCGAGCAGTACTTC. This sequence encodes CASSESTGVEQYF.

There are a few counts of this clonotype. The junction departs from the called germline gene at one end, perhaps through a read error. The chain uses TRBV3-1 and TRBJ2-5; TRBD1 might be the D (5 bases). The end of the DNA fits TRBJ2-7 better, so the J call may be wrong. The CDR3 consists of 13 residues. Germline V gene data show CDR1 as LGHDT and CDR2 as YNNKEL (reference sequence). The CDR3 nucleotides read TGTGCCGGCAGCCAAGTTAGGGGTGGCGAGCAGTACTTC. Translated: CAGSQVRGGEQYF.

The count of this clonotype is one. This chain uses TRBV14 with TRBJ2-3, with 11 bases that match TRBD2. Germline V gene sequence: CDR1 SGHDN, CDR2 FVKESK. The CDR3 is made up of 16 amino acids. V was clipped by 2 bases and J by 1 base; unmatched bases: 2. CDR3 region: CASSQLAGGRTDTQYF. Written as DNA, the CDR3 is TGTGCCAGCAGCCAACTAGCGGGAGGTCGCACAGATACGCAGTATTTT.

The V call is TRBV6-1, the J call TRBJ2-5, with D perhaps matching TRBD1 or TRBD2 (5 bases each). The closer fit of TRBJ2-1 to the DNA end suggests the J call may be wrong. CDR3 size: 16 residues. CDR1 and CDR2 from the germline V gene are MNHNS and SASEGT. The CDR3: CASIYRGPGFGNEQFF. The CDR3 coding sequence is TGTGCCAGCATCTATAGGGGACCAGGGTTCGGGAATGAGCAGTTCTTC.

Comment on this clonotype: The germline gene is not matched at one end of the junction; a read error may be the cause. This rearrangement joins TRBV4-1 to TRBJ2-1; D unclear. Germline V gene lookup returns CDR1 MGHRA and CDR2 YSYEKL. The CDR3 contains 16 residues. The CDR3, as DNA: TGCGCCAGCAACCAAGATTTCGCTAGGTTTAAAAATGAGCAGTTCTTC. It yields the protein CASNQDFARFKNEQFF.

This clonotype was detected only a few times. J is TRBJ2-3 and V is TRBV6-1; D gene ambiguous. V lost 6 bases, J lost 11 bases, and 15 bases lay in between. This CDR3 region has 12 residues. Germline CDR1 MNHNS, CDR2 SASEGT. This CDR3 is CASSDGVGMQYF. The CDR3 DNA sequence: TGTGCCAGCAGCGATGGGGTTGGGATGCAGTATTTT.

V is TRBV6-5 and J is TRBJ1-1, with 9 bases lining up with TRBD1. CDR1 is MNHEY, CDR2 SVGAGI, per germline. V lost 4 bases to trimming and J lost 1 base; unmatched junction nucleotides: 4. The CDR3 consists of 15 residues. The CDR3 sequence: CASSWDRAPNTEAFF. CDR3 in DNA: TGTGCCAGCAGTTGGGACAGGGCCCCGAACACTGAAGCTTTCTTT.